This TCR beta chain was documented in a study of T-cell memory formation after mild COVID-19. At the level of the study: Clusters were largely donor specific. Notes on the study in general: The SARS-CoV-2 specificity of second-wave clones reaching peak at day 37 remained unverified. Those CD4+ clones that contracted were mainly in CM and EM (CD8+ ones in EMRA).

TCR alpha and TCR beta cDNA libraries carrying sample barcodes and UMIs came from 5'RACE with constant-segment primers. TCRdb redid the calling of the 5' RACE reads with MiXCR, one entry per CDR3 protein. The repertoire holds under 300,000 distinct CDR3 sequences, with around 8% as singletons. A word on this clonotype: Antigen: not known.

This sequence was found in a man aged 18 to 29 who had mild COVID-19 (a few samples of this study predate the infection). Cell type and time point are not known. The sample consisted of PBMCs or a T cell subset sorted from them (not recorded which).

CDR3 bases: TGTGCCAGCGGAGACAGGGACGCTAATGAAAAACTGTTTTTT. This gives the protein CASGDRDANEKLFF. The chain joins TRBV6-6 to TRBJ1-4, with 7 nucleotides matching TRBD1. Germline V gene sequence: CDR1 MNHNY, CDR2 SVGAGI (reference sequence). The CDR3 spans 14 residues. Trimming removed 8 bases from V and 3 bases from J; junction bases left unmatched: 6.